This T cell receptor (beta chain) was recovered during a study of shared clonotypes between healthy human individuals. Turning to the study itself: There were three CD4 naive, three CD4 memory, two CD8 naive and one CD8 memory plates per donor.

Naive CD8 cells comprised CD45RO-negative, CCR7-positively selected cells, excluding terminally differentiated effector memory CD45RA+ cells. Deep level was the assay's run setting. Method: immunoSEQ multiplex PCR; TCRdb's copy keeps in-frame clones and lacks some. The table lists about 2 million clones, roughly 94% of them singletons. The CDR3 totals 14 residues. Unmatched junction bases numbered 7, after V lost 1 base and J lost 5 bases. In germline, CDR1 is GTSNPN, CDR2 SVGIG (reference sequence). General study results and limits: As a rule, naive subsets had a larger estimated richness than memory subsets. Clonotypes shared by all four sorted-subset donors had higher generation probabilities than non-shared clonotypes.

About this clone itself: The antigen is undetermined.

The source of this sequence is a man aged 18 to 30 in good health. The sample taken for sequencing was naive CD8+ T cells sorted from blood. The chain couples TRBV30 to TRBJ2-7, with 8 bases aligning to TRBD2. The CDR3 is CAWSGAGGSHEQYF. In DNA form, the CDR3 reads TGTGCCTGGAGTGGTGCGGGAGGATCCCACGAGCAGTACTTC.